The 28 T cell receptor beta chains listed next were all sequenced from one sample in a study of blood T cells in healthy people across ages. For the second PCR, which ran for about 7 to 11 cycles, a sample-barcoded 5' primer and a J-beta primer mix were used. TCRdb recomputed calls from the 5' RACE reads with MiXCR, one row per CDR3 protein. The sample carries about 640,000 distinct CDR3 sequences, roughly 58% recorded once. The sequenced material came from blood. Source of these receptors: a man aged 55-75 years in good health.

The rearrangement links TRBV7-2 to TRBJ2-6; D possibly corresponds to TRBD2 (6 bases). The CDR3 spans 20 residues. The germline CDR1 and CDR2 sequences are SGHTA and FQGNSA. V lost 3 bases, J lost 0 bases, and 21 bases lay in between. Here the CDR3 reads CASSFAPPGWGDSGANVLTF. Here the CDR3 DNA reads TGTGCCAGCAGCTTCGCACCCCCAGGGTGGGGGGACTCTGGGGCCAACGTCCTGACTTTC.

This clonotype appeared a few times. The gene calls are TRBV28 and TRBJ2-7; perhaps TRBD1 as D (5 bases). This CDR3 is built from 13 residues. V was shortened by 4 bases and J by 1 base, with 8 bases between the two germline ends. The germline V gene encodes CDR1 MDHEN and CDR2 SYDVKM. The DNA of the CDR3 is TGTGCCAGCAGTTCGACAGCTTCCTACGAGCAGTACTTC. Amino acid sequence: CASSSTASYEQYF.

V is TRBV2 and J is TRBJ2-7; 11 bases map to TRBD2. This CDR3 has 15 residues. J was trimmed by 0 bases and V by 6 bases; bases with no gene match: 4. From germline, CDR1 is SNHLY and CDR2 FYNNEI. CDR3 sequence: CASRIAGGSSYEQYF. As DNA, the CDR3 is TGTGCCAGCAGGATAGCGGGGGGGAGCTCCTACGAGCAGTACTTC. The complete variable domain, with remaining parts taken from reference TRBV2 and TRBJ2-7, reads EPEVTQTPSHQVTQMGQEVILRCVPISNHLYFYWYRQILGQKVEFLVSFYNNEISEKSEIFDDQFSVERPDGSNFTLKIRSTKLEDSAMYFCASRIAGGSSYEQYFGPGTRLTVT.

The genes are TRBV7-2 and TRBJ2-7, with 8 bases fitting TRBD2. CDR1 SGHTA and CDR2 FQGNSA come from the germline V gene. The CDR3 totals 14 residues. V lost 4 bases and J lost 2; bases outside the gene matches: 4. In nucleotides, the CDR3 is TGTGCCAGCAGCTCCCGGGGGGGCGCCTACGAGCAGTACTTC. This sequence encodes CASSSRGGAYEQYF.

The J gene is TRBJ2-3, the V gene TRBV27; 14 bases line up with TRBD2. The CDR3 is 19 amino acids. Germline V CDR1 and CDR2: MNHEY, SMNVEV (reference sequence). J gave up 0 bases and V 5 bases, and 10 bases lay outside the gene matches. CDR3 amino acids: CASSPTRLAGGVSTDTQYF. DNA for the CDR3: TGTGCCAGCAGTCCTACAAGACTAGCGGGGGGGGTGAGCACAGATACGCAGTATTTT.

This rearrangement joins TRBV10-1 to TRBJ2-4, with 9 bases fitting TRBD2. The CDR3 totals 13 residues. Trimming cost V 5 bases and J 13 bases; bases outside gene matches: 9. Germline V lookup: CDR1 WNHNN, CDR2 SYGVQD (reference sequence). The CDR3 is CASSLKAGGGQYF. The CDR3 DNA is TGCGCCAGCAGTCTGAAAGCGGGGGGCGGACAGTACTTC.

The rearrangement links TRBV12-5 to TRBJ2-2, with D possibly TRBD2 on 6 matching bases. The CDR3 is made up of 18 amino acids. Germline CDR1 LGHNT, CDR2 FRNRAP. V dropped 3 bases and J dropped 1 base, with 18 bases sitting between them. CDR3 nucleotides: TGTGCTAGTGGTTTTCAGTTTCGTCGGGGGTGGAACACCGGGGAGCTGTTTTTT. Translating it yields CASGFQFRRGWNTGELFF.

This chain joins TRBV10-3 and TRBJ2-2, with TRBD2 matching over 15 bases. CDR1 and CDR2 (germline): ENHRY, SYGVKD. V trimming: 6 bases; J trimming: 2 bases; junction bases outside the gene matches: 10. CDR3 length: 19 amino acids. The CDR3 DNA reads TGTGCCATCAGCGCTACCTGGACTAGCGGGGGGGCTAACACCGGGGAGCTGTTTTTT. This encodes CAISATWTSGGANTGELFF.

This clonotype was seen once. In DNA form, the CDR3 reads TGTGCCAGCACCGCGACGAGGGGGTACAATTCACCCCTCCACTTT. The encoded protein is CASTATRGYNSPLHF. The rearrangement uses TRBV28 and TRBJ1-6, with a tentative D call TRBD1 (6 bases). This CDR3 contains 15 residues. Trimming shortened V by 7 bases and J by 7 bases, and 17 bases separated the two germline ends. Per germline, CDR1 MDHEN and CDR2 SYDVKM.

This clonotype appeared a few times. V is TRBV20-1 and J is TRBJ2-7; no clear D gene. The germline V gene has CDR1 DFQATT and CDR2 SNEGSKA (reference sequence). The V end was cut by 6 bases, the J end by 2 bases, with 11 bases between. CDR3 length equals 12 residues. The CDR3 sequence: CSATDTTYEQYF. The CDR3 nucleotides read TGCAGTGCAACAGACACCACCTACGAGCAGTACTTC.

This chain joins TRBV20-1 and TRBJ2-1, with 15 nucleotides matching TRBD2. Germline V gives CDR1 DFQATT, CDR2 SNEGSKA (reference sequence). The junction had 10 bases not matched to a gene; V was cut back by 1 base and J by 12 bases. The CDR3 spans 16 residues. The CDR3 spells CSARAGLAGGATWQFF. In nucleotides, the CDR3 is TGCAGTGCTAGAGCAGGACTAGCGGGGGGGGCGACGTGGCAGTTCTTC.

The rearrangement uses TRBV3-1 and TRBJ1-2, with TRBD1 identical over 7 bases. V shed 0 bases and J 4 bases; nucleotides not matched to a gene: 5. Germline CDR1 and CDR2: LGHDT and YNNKEL (reference sequence). The CDR3 length is 15 residues. DNA for the CDR3: TGTGCCAGCAGCCAAGATCGGGACAGACTCTATGGCTACACCTTC. The encoded protein is CASSQDRDRLYGYTF.

This clonotype appeared a few times. In DNA form, the CDR3 reads TGTGCCAGCAGCTTAGTATTAGCGGGGGACTTAGAGCAGTTCTTC. Translation gives CASSLVLAGDLEQFF. The rearrangement joins TRBV7-8 to TRBJ2-1; 9 nucleotides agree with TRBD2. The CDR3 extends over 15 amino acids. J gave up 10 bases and V 1 base, and 8 bases lay outside the gene matches. The germline V gene has CDR1 SGHVS and CDR2 FQNEAQ.

A note on this clonotype: At one end the junction does not follow the germline gene, possibly because of a read error. J is TRBJ2-5 and V is TRBV5-1; 8 nucleotides agree with TRBD2. The germline V gene encodes CDR1 SGHRS and CDR2 YFSETQ. This CDR3 has 16 amino acids. The CDR3 is CVSSFNPAGAEETQYF. CDR3 nucleotides: TGCGTCAGCAGCTTCAATCCAGCGGGGGCCGAAGAGACCCAGTACTTC.

This chain connects TRBV27 to TRBJ2-5; D perhaps matches TRBD2 (7 bases). TRBJ2-7 matches the DNA end more closely, so the J call is doubtful. Germline V gene lookup returns CDR1 MNHEY and CDR2 SMNVEV (reference sequence). CDR3 length: 15 residues. The CDR3 DNA reads as TGTGCCAGCAGTCGGATCGCGGGGGCGACCTACGAGCAGTACTTC. Protein sequence: CASSRIAGATYEQYF.

The chain joins TRBV5-1 to TRBJ2-1, with D possibly being TRBD2 (5 bases). The CDR3 has 18 residues. The germline gives CDR1 SGHRS, CDR2 YFSETQ. The V and J ends lost 8 bases and 7 bases respectively, with 31 bases between them. CDR3 nucleotide sequence: TGCGCCAGGCCAGCAGCTTGGAGGTATTACCTAGAGGAGAATGAGCAGTTCTTC. It specifies CARPAAWRYYLEENEQFF. The variable domain in full, completed from reference TRBV5-1 and TRBJ2-1, reads KAGVTQTPRYLIKTRGQQVTLSCSPISGHRSVSWYQQTPGQGLQFLFEYFSETQRNKGNFPGRFSGRQFSNSRSEMNVSTLELGDSALYLCARPAAWRYYLEENEQFFGPGTRLTVL.

The V call is TRBV5-1, the J call TRBJ2-4, with 11 nucleotides matching TRBD2. The DNA end favors TRBJ2-7, so the J call may be wrong. The length of the CDR3 is 14 residues. CDR1 is SGHRS, CDR2 YFSETQ, per germline. The CDR3 sequence: CASSLASGGSEQYF. The CDR3, as DNA: TGCGCCAGCAGCTTGGCTAGCGGGGGGTCCGAGCAGTACTTC.

Points on this clonotype: A junction boundary mismatches the germline segment, possibly from a read error. The V and J genes are TRBV20-1 and TRBJ2-1; 7 bases line up with TRBD2. The CDR3 runs to 14 residues. The germline V gene has CDR1 DFQATT and CDR2 SNEGSKA (reference sequence). CDR3 nucleotide sequence: TGTAGTGCTAGTCCAGCGGGGACCTACAATGAGCAGTTCTTC. Its translation is CSASPAGTYNEQFF.

J is TRBJ1-1 and V is TRBV20-1; D perhaps matches TRBD1 (6 bases). This CDR3 has 16 amino acids. Germline V gene lookup returns CDR1 DFQATT and CDR2 SNEGSKA (reference sequence). Trimming took 1 base from V and 0 from J, leaving 15 bases between them. In DNA, the CDR3 is TGCAGTGCTAGAGGGTCGGGGGGCGTCTTGAACACTGAAGCTTTCTTT. Residues: CSARGSGGVLNTEAFF.

This clonotype was recorded a few times. This chain links TRBV29-1 with TRBJ2-5, with 8 positions matching TRBD2. Germline CDR1 SQVTM, CDR2 ANQGSEA. Losses at the gene ends were 0 bases for V and 4 bases for J; bases not matched to a gene: 1. The CDR3 totals 13 residues. CDR3 sequence reads: CSVEESGGETQYF. The CDR3 DNA reads as TGCAGCGTTGAAGAGAGCGGGGGAGAGACCCAGTACTTC.

This chain uses TRBV2 with TRBJ1-2; 7 nucleotides line up with TRBD1. Losses at the gene ends were 0 bases for V and 7 bases for J; bases not matched to a gene: 5. This CDR3 spans 14 amino acids. Germline CDR1 reads SNHLY; CDR2 reads FYNNEI. The CDR3 nucleotides read TGTGCCAGCAGTGAAGCCACAGGGGTGGTTGGCTACACCTTC. It is translated as CASSEATGVVGYTF.

This clonotype was observed a handful of times. The rearrangement joins TRBV20-1 to TRBJ2-1, with 7 bases matching TRBD2. CDR3 length: 15 residues. Germline CDR1 is DFQATT and CDR2 is SNEGSKA (reference sequence). Losses at the gene ends were 3 bases for V and 6 bases for J; bases not matched to a gene: 11. DNA for the CDR3: TGCAGTGCTAGGGGGTTCCGGGAGGTCGGCAATGAGCAGTTCTTC. Amino acids: CSARGFREVGNEQFF.

The chain joins TRBV10-3 to TRBJ2-7; 8 bases match TRBD1. The V gene end was trimmed by 3 bases and the J gene end by 3 bases; junction bases not matched to a gene: 10. CDR1 ENHRY and CDR2 SYGVKD come from the germline V gene. The CDR3 runs to 16 residues. CDR3 protein: CAISDPGQGGDYEQYF. For the CDR3, the DNA is TGTGCCATCAGTGACCCCGGACAGGGTGGCGACTACGAGCAGTACTTC.

For this clonotype: One end of the junction varies from germline; a read error may be responsible. This rearrangement joins TRBV6-1 to TRBJ2-5; no firm D call. The DNA end favors TRBJ2-7, so the J call may be wrong. This CDR3 contains 13 residues. Germline values: CDR1 MNHNS, CDR2 SASEGT. CDR3 sequence reads: CVSSEAYTYEQYF. Here the CDR3 DNA reads TGTGTCAGCAGTGAAGCGTACACCTACGAGCAGTACTTC.

This chain links TRBV7-9 with TRBJ2-3, with 10 bases lining up with TRBD2. With 7 bases clipped from V and 6 bases from J, the junction kept 13 bases outside the gene matches. Germline assignment: CDR1 SEHNR and CDR2 FQNEAQ (reference sequence). This CDR3 has 16 amino acids. CDR3 in DNA: TGTGCCAGCACCCCCCAACTAGCGGGGCGCGCGGATACGCAGTATTTT. Translation gives CASTPQLAGRADTQYF.

The J gene is TRBJ2-1, the V gene TRBV7-9; TRBD2 matches 9 bases. Trimming removed 5 bases from V and 6 bases from J; junction bases left unmatched: 5. CDR1 SEHNR and CDR2 FQNEAQ come from the germline V gene (reference sequence). The CDR3 runs 14 residues. The CDR3 is CASSTGTSSNEQFF. The CDR3 DNA follows: TGTGCCAGCAGCACCGGGACTAGCAGCAATGAGCAGTTCTTC.

This chain uses TRBV29-1 with TRBJ2-7; D not resolved. The CDR3 is made up of 13 amino acids. The germline V gene encodes CDR1 SQVTM and CDR2 ANQGSEA. V was cut by 0 bases and J by 5 bases, with 11 bases left in between. CDR3 sequence reads: CSVEDSLAHEQYF. DNA for the CDR3: TGCAGCGTTGAAGATTCCCTGGCCCACGAGCAGTACTTC.

This chain connects TRBV10-3 to TRBJ2-1, with 14 bases lining up with TRBD2. The CDR3 covers 16 residues. Trimming removed 7 bases from V and 0 bases from J; junction bases left unmatched: 2. The germline gives CDR1 ENHRY, CDR2 SYGVKD. The CDR3 loop is CAITGLAGGSYNEQFF. The CDR3 bases are TGTGCCATCACCGGACTAGCGGGGGGCTCCTACAATGAGCAGTTCTTC.